A single sample gave rise to the 22 T cell receptor beta chains below, sequenced in a study of regulatory T cells in long-lasting Graves disease. According to the study, TCR beta libraries were built with iRepertoire HTBI primers and CDR3-region Arm-PCR. TCRdb passed the multiplex PCR reads through MiXCR, listing each CDR3 protein once. The table includes about 470,000 distinct CDR3 sequences, about 22% detected once. Time point of the sample: persistent/refractory GD, antithyroid drugs over 5 years with positive TRAb. RNA extracted from PBMCs served as the sequencing template. Here the sequenced sample was peripheral blood mononuclear cells (PBMCs), taken when the disease was refractory, from a patient treated with antithyroid drugs. The origin of the receptors is a female donor with Graves disease.

The chain links TRBV12-3 or TRBV12-4 to TRBJ2-7; D not certain. There are 13 residues in the CDR3. V was cut by 6 bases and J by 0 bases, with 9 bases left in between. CDR3 loop: CASSPSPSYEQYF. The CDR3 DNA reads as TGTGCCAGCAGCCCGTCCCCCTCCTACGAGCAGTACTTC.

This clonotype came up many times. The chain couples TRBV10-1 to TRBJ2-7, with unresolved D. With 3 bases removed from V and 0 bases from J, the gap between germline ends came to 3 bases. CDR3 length: 12 amino acids. Germline V gene lookup returns CDR1 WNHNN and CDR2 SYGVQD (reference sequence). The CDR3 DNA is TGCGCCAGCAGTGAATACTCCTACGAGCAGTACTTC. Translating it yields CASSEYSYEQYF.

This clonotype has a handful of counts. The chain recombines TRBV5-1 with TRBJ2-2; 12 positions agree with TRBD1. Germline CDR1 and CDR2: SGHRS and YFSETQ. After removal of 4 bases from V and 4 bases from J, the junction contained 2 bases not matched to a gene. CDR3 length: 15 amino acids. The CDR3 DNA sequence: TGCGCCAGCAGCCGGGACAGGGGGCTCACCGGGGAGCTGTTTTTT. This translates into CASSRDRGLTGELFF.

The V and J genes are TRBV5-1 and TRBJ2-2; 9 nucleotides line up with TRBD1. Germline V gives CDR1 SGHRS, CDR2 YFSETQ. The length of the CDR3 is 14 residues. V trimming: 6 bases; J trimming: 7 bases; junction bases outside the gene matches: 7. CDR3: CASIMGQGFGELFF. CDR3 DNA: TGCGCCAGCATCATGGGACAGGGATTCGGGGAGCTGTTTTTT.

CDR3: CASSLSRTSNYGYTF. The DNA of the CDR3 is TGTGCCAGCAGCCTCTCTCGGACAAGTAACTATGGCTACACCTTC. The V gene is TRBV7-2, the J gene TRBJ1-2; D perhaps matches TRBD1 (5 bases). The CDR3 has 15 residues. V was pared by 5 bases and J by 1 base, with 14 bases between. Germline V lookup: CDR1 SGHTA, CDR2 FQGNSA.

This clonotype has at least ten counts. The J gene is TRBJ1-2, the V gene TRBV29-1; D uncertain. Trimming stripped 4 bases from V and 0 bases from J, with 9 bases between. This CDR3 is 13 amino acids long. CDR1 SQVTM and CDR2 ANQGSEA come from the germline V gene. This CDR3 reads CSVVGRPNYGYTF. CDR3 nucleotide sequence: TGCAGCGTTGTAGGTAGACCTAACTATGGCTACACCTTC. The whole variable domain, remainder taken from reference TRBV29-1 and TRBJ1-2, is SAVISQKPSRDICQRGTSLTIQCQVDSQVTMMFWYRQQPGQSLTLIATANQGSEATYESGFVIDKFPISRPNLTFSTLTVSNMSPEDSSIYLCSVVGRPNYGYTFGSGTRLTVV.

This clonotype occurred a few times. This CDR3 reads CASSYPGDSQAFF. CDR3 bases: TGTGCCAGCAGTTATCCAGGGGATTCTCAAGCTTTCTTT. The chain is built from TRBV6-5 and TRBJ1-1, with D perhaps TRBD1 (6 bases). CDR3 length equals 13 residues. Looked up from germline, CDR1 is MNHEY and CDR2 is SVGAGI. V was pared by 3 bases and J by 9 bases, with 14 bases between.

This clonotype appeared many times. This chain connects TRBV6-1 to TRBJ1-5, with 8 nucleotides matching TRBD1. CDR1 is MNHNS, CDR2 SASEGT, per germline. V trimming: 6 bases; J trimming: 3 bases; junction bases outside the gene matches: 7. CDR3 length: 15 amino acids. CDR3: CASRDQGAINQPQHF. The CDR3 bases are TGTGCCAGCAGGGATCAGGGGGCTATCAATCAGCCCCAGCATTTT.

This chain joins TRBV6-2 or TRBV6-3 and TRBJ1-5; the D gene is possibly TRBD1 (5 bases). V lost 0 bases and J lost 6, with 12 bases in between. Germline V gene lookup returns CDR1 MNHEY and CDR2 SVGEGT. This CDR3 contains 15 residues. CDR3 sequence (DNA): TGTGCCAGCAGTTACTCGTCCAGGGTAGGTCAGCCCCAGCATTTT. Translated, it gives CASSYSSRVGQPQHF.

This clonotype was seen at least ten times. The chain links TRBV20-1 to TRBJ1-2; the D is unclear. The CDR3 is 11 residues long. V lost 6 bases, J lost 2 bases, and 7 bases lay in between. The germline V gene has CDR1 DFQATT and CDR2 SNEGSKA (reference sequence). The CDR3 region has the DNA TGCAGTGCCCCGGAGAACTATGGCTACACCTTC. Translation gives CSAPENYGYTF.

This clonotype was seen repeatedly, ten times or more. The chain has TRBV27 and TRBJ2-7, with D possibly matching TRBD2 (5 bases). The V end was cut by 4 bases, the J end by 3 bases, with 10 bases between. Germline V lookup: CDR1 MNHEY, CDR2 SMNVEV (reference sequence). CDR3 length: 13 residues. The CDR3 DNA follows: TGTGCCAGCAGTTCCGGACTGTACTACGAGCAGTACTTC. It is translated as CASSSGLYYEQYF.

There are many counts of this clonotype. CDR3 sequence (DNA): TGTGCCAGCAGTGATGTGTGGAACACGGGGAACACTGAAGCTTTCTTT. It codes for CASSDVWNTGNTEAFF. The rearrangement joins TRBV6-1 to TRBJ1-1; D remains ambiguous. Germline CDR1 MNHNS, CDR2 SASEGT. This CDR3 region has 16 residues. The V and J ends lost 3 bases and 1 base respectively, with 15 bases between them.

This clonotype was recorded at least ten times. The genes are TRBV20-1 and TRBJ2-7, with TRBD2 matching over 10 bases. CDR1 DFQATT and CDR2 SNEGSKA come from the germline V gene (reference sequence). Trimming removed 3 bases from V and 0 bases from J; junction bases left unmatched: 5. The CDR3 loop spans 15 amino acids. The CDR3 loop reads CSASTRTSGSYEQYF. The CDR3 coding sequence is TGCAGTGCTAGTACCCGGACTAGCGGCTCCTACGAGCAGTACTTC.

This clonotype occurred once. A much larger clone is a single base away; this may be a read error. The chain has TRBV12-3 or TRBV12-4 and TRBJ2-3; 7 positions agree with TRBD2. The DNA end is a closer match to TRBJ2-5, so the J assignment may be wrong. This CDR3 has 15 amino acids. The DNA of the CDR3 is TGTGCCAGCAGTCGGGGAAGCGGGGTCGGAGAGACCCAGTACTTC. Translated: CASSRGSGVGETQYF.

Ten or more counts support this clonotype. The gene calls are TRBV7-3 and TRBJ2-7, with D possibly being TRBD1 (5 bases). The CDR3 runs 17 residues. The ends were cut back, 2 bases at V and 4 bases at J, with 21 bases in the middle. Germline CDR1 is SGHTA and CDR2 is FQGTGA. Here the CDR3 reads CASSLDRRPPKPYEQYF. The CDR3 region has the DNA TGTGCCAGCAGCTTAGACAGACGCCCCCCAAAGCCTTACGAGCAGTACTTC. Drawing the rest from reference TRBV7-3 and TRBJ2-7, the complete variable domain is GAGVSQTPSNKVTEKGKYVELRCDPISGHTALYWYRQSLGQGPEFLIYFQGTGAADDSGLPNDRFFAVRPEGSVSTLKIQRTERGDSAVYLCASSLDRRPPKPYEQYFGPGTRLTVT.

This clonotype has a count of ten or more. V and J are TRBV11-2 and TRBJ2-5; tentatively, D is TRBD1 or TRBD2 (5 bases each). This CDR3 is built from 14 residues. Germline V gene lookup returns CDR1 SGHAT and CDR2 FQNNGV. V dropped 5 bases and J dropped 1 base, with 11 bases sitting between them. The CDR3 reads CASSLRDPQETQYF. The CDR3 nucleotides read TGTGCCAGCAGCCTCCGGGACCCCCAAGAGACCCAGTACTTC.

This clonotype has at least ten counts. The V call is TRBV3-1, the J call TRBJ2-7; D is unresolved. Looked up from germline, CDR1 is LGHDT and CDR2 is YNNKEL (reference sequence). CDR3 length: 13 amino acids. The V end lost 0 bases, the J end lost 6 bases, and 9 bases lay between the germline ends. The CDR3 loop reads CASSQDSVGEQYF. In nucleotides, the CDR3 is TGTGCCAGCAGCCAAGATAGTGTGGGCGAGCAGTACTTC.

In this sample, this clonotype turned up once. A much larger clone differs by one base, so this may be a read error. The gene calls are TRBV19 and TRBJ1-4; 7 bases agree with TRBD1. V trimming: 5 bases; J trimming: 5 bases; junction bases outside the gene matches: 8. The CDR3 spans 15 residues. The germline CDR1 and CDR2 sequences are LNHDA and SQIVND (reference sequence). The DNA for the CDR3 is TGTGCCAGTAGTGAAATTGAGGGGGCGAATGAAAAACTGTTTTTT. Its translation: CASSEIEGANEKLFF.

The V and J genes are TRBV6-2 or TRBV6-3 and TRBJ1-2; 7 nucleotides line up with TRBD1. Germline values: CDR1 MNHEY, CDR2 SVGEGT. The CDR3 is 16 residues long. The ends lost 3 bases at V and 0 bases at J; junction bases unmatched: 7. The CDR3 is CASSYTQGTANYGYTF. The CDR3 DNA follows: TGTGCCAGCAGTTATACCCAAGGGACAGCTAACTATGGCTACACCTTC.

The sample holds a few counts of this clonotype. V is TRBV7-2 and J is TRBJ2-5; maybe TRBD2 (5 bases). The CDR3 has 16 amino acids. Germline CDR1 and CDR2: SGHTA and FQGNSA. Trimming took off 7 bases at V and 2 bases at J, with 20 bases between the two ends. In DNA form, the CDR3 reads TGTGCCAGCACCCCCTACGGGAATCCTCTTCAAGAGACCCAGTACTTC. Residues: CASTPYGNPLQETQYF.

This clonotype was found a few times. J is TRBJ1-6 and V is TRBV20-1, with a weak D call TRBD1 (6 bases). Per germline, CDR1 DFQATT and CDR2 SNEGSKA (reference sequence). The V and J ends lost 7 bases and 13 bases respectively, with 17 bases between them. The CDR3 covers 12 residues. Written as DNA, the CDR3 is TGCAGTGGAAGGGAGGGGGGGGAGCCCCTCCACTTT. Translating gives CSGREGGEPLHF.

The V call is TRBV6-2 or TRBV6-3, the J call TRBJ1-5, with a weak D call TRBD1 (6 bases). The CDR3 loop spans 15 amino acids. The V gene's germline CDR1 is MNHEY and CDR2 SVGEGT. Trimming removed 4 bases at V and 0 bases at J, with 10 bases between. The CDR3 is CASSLGGPSNQPQHF. The CDR3 nucleotides are TGTGCCAGCAGTTTGGGGGGCCCTAGCAATCAGCCCCAGCATTTT.